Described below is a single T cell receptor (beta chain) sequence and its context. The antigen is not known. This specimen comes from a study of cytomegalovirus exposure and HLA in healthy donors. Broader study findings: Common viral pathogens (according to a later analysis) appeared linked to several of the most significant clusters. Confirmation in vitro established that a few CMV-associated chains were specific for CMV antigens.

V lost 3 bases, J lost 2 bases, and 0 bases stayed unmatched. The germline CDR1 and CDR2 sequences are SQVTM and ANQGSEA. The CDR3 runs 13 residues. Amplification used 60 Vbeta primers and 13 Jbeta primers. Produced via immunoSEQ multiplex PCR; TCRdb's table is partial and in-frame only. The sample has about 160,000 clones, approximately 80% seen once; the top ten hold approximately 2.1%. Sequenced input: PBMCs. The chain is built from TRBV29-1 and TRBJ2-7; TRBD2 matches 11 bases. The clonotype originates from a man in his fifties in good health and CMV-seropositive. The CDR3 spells CSVETSGTYEQYF. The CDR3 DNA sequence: TGCAGCGTTGAGACTAGCGGGACCTACGAGCAGTACTTC.